This T cell receptor (beta chain) emerged from a study of blood T cell repertoires in COVID-19. The wider study: Donors in the United States, Italy and Spain gave samples during acute or convalescent COVID-19. The analysed material was cDNA or gDNA that came from T cells, B-cell-depleted T cells, or PBMCs.

As regards this clone: Germline and junction disagree at one end, which may indicate a read error.

Germline CDR1 LGHNA, CDR2 YNFKEQ. The CDR3 loop spans 15 amino acids. Sequencing used immunoSEQ multiplex PCR; TCRdb keeps in-frame clones, though not all of them. This table holds roughly 150,000 clones, about nine tenths found once. Someone with COVID-19 had been met by exposed participants within 2 weeks before study entry. The sequence was obtained from a woman between 35 and 50 years old who had been exposed to COVID-19. The chain joins TRBV4-2 to TRBJ2-4, with 8 bases aligning to TRBD2. The material sequenced was PBMCs or T cells enriched from blood (not recorded which). CDR3 bases: TGTGCCAGCAGACAAGTAGCGGGGACCAAAAACATTCAGTACTTC. Residues: CASRQVAGTKNIQYF.